The source of this T cell receptor beta chain is a study of T cell repertoires in cytomegalovirus infection. TCRdb used MiXCR to reprocess the reads, holding one entry per CDR3 protein. This sample yields around 260,000 distinct CDR3 sequences, of which roughly a quarter are seen a single time; around 13% belongs to the top ten. Germline assignment: CDR1 SGHRS and CDR2 YFSETQ. Trimming left V 0 bases short and J 4 bases short, with 8 bases between. The CDR3 spans 13 residues. Sample: PBMCs. The rearrangement joins TRBV5-1 to TRBJ2-7; D ambiguous. This receptor was taken from a human donor in good health (CMV status not recorded). Some clones in this sample may be carry-over from other donors' samples. CDR3 DNA sequence: TGCGCCAGCAGCTTGGCTACCCCTTACGAGCAGTACTTC. Translating it yields CASSLATPYEQYF.